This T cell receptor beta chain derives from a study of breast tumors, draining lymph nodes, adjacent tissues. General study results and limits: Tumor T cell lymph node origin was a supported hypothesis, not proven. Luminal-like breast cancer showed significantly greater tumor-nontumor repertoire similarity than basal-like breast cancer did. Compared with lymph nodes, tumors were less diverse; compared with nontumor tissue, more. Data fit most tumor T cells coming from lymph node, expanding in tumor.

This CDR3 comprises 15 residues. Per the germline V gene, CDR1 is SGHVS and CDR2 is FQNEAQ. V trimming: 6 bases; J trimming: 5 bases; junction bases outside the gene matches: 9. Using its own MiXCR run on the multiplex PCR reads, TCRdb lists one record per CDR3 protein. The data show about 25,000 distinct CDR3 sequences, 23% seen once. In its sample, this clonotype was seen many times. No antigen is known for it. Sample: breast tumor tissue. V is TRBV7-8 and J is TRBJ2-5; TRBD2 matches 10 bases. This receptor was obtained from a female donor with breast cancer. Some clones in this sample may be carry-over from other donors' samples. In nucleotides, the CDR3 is TGTGCCAGCAGAGTCACCCAGCGGGAGGGCGAGACCCAGTACTTC. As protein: CASRVTQREGETQYF.